A selection of T cell receptor beta chains follows, all from one sample in a study of blood T cells in healthy people across ages. TCRdb processed the 5' RACE reads anew with MiXCR; each CDR3 protein has one entry. Here the sample spans roughly 1.7 million distinct CDR3 sequences, around 36% being singletons. Sequenced sample: blood. These receptors were taken from a woman in her twenties or thirties in good health. Both conserved end residues are part of each CDR3. The order of the fields is clone size, V gene, J gene, D gene, CDR3 DNA, CDR3 protein. The D gene is left open where the match is weak. Size tells how often a clone was seen (once, few, many) or the class of an expanded clone, and some rows leave it out.

many	TRBV5-1	TRBJ1-1	TRBD1	TGCGCCAGCAGCTTGGCGGCAGGGGGGACTGAAGCTTTCTTT	CASSLAAGGTEAFF
-	TRBV2	TRBJ2-1	TRBD2	TGTGCCAGCAGTGGGTCTAGCGGGAGGGCCGGGTCCTACAATGAGCAGTTCTTC	CASSGSSGRAGSYNEQFF
few	TRBV7-9	TRBJ1-1	-	TGTGCCAGCAGCTTAGAGGGTCACACTGAAGCTTTCTTT	CASSLEGHTEAFF
many	TRBV12-3/TRBV12-4	TRBJ1-1	-	TGTGCCAGCAGTTTAGCCGCAGGCACTGAAGCTTTCTTT	CASSLAAGTEAFF
-	TRBV20-1	TRBJ1-1	-	TGCAGTGCTAGAGAGGGACCGTTCAACACTGAAGCTTTCTTT	CSAREGPFNTEAFF
few	TRBV4-2	TRBJ2-3	-	TGTGCCAGCAGCCAAAAAGAGGCGGGCAGCACAGATACGCAGTATTTT	CASSQKEAGSTDTQYF
-	TRBV20-1	TRBJ1-2	-	TGCAGTGCAGAAGTAGCCAGGGGCAACTATGGCTACACCTTC	CSAEVARGNYGYTF
-	TRBV4-2	TRBJ1-2	TRBD1	TGTGCCAGCAGCCAAGACGAAACAGGGGGGACTTATGGCTACACCTTC	CASSQDETGGTYGYTF
-	TRBV20-1	TRBJ2-1	TRBD2	TGCAGTGCTGCAATAGCGGGGGCCGGCTACAATGAGCAGTTCTTC	CSAAIAGAGYNEQFF
once	TRBV9	TRBJ2-1	-	TGTGCCAGCAGCGCCTTGGGGGTCGGGGATGAGCAGTTCTTC	CASSALGVGDEQFF
many	TRBV29-1	TRBJ2-7	-	TGCAGCGTCTTATCCCGGGTCCCCCTTAGGGAGCAGTACTTC	CSVLSRVPLREQYF
-	TRBV5-1	TRBJ1-1	TRBD1	TGCGCCAGCAGCTTAAGCGGGACAGGGAATGAAGCTTTCTTT	CASSLSGTGNEAFF
few	TRBV20-1	TRBJ2-7	TRBD1	TGCAGTGCCACCGCGTCTGGACAGGGTTTGTTACGGCCGCCCTACGAGCAGTACTTC	CSATASGQGLLRPPYEQYF
-	TRBV5-1	TRBJ2-1	-	TGCGCCAGCAGCGCCGGAGTGGGTGAGCAGTTCTTC	CASSAGVGEQFF
-	TRBV7-3	TRBJ2-7	TRBD1	TGTGCCAGCAGCCCAACAGGGGATAGGCGCTACGAGCAGTACTTC	CASSPTGDRRYEQYF
-	TRBV25-1	TRBJ2-5	-	TGTGCCAGCAGCCGGGGAGAAAGGGCCACGTTAAGGGAGACCCAGTACTTC	CASSRGERATLRETQYF
-	TRBV9	TRBJ2-1	TRBD2	TGTGCCAGCAGCGTAGATGAGACTAGCGGGGGGGCCTACTACAATGAGCAGTTCTTC	CASSVDETSGGAYYNEQFF
few	TRBV5-8	TRBJ2-1	-	TGTGCCAGCAGCTTTCTACAGGTCCGAAACTACAATGAGCAGTTCTTC	CASSFLQVRNYNEQFF
few	TRBV6-6	TRBJ2-3	-	TGTGCCGCAAAGGCGGGCAGCACAGATACGCAGTATTTT	CAAKAGSTDTQYF
many	TRBV7-2	TRBJ2-7	TRBD1	TGTGCCAGCAGTACCCGGGACAGCTCCTACGAGCAGTACTTC	CASSTRDSSYEQYF
many	TRBV7-6	TRBJ2-7	-	TGTGCCAGCAGCTTAGCGTACGAGGGATCCTACGAGCAGTACTTC	CASSLAYEGSYEQYF
-	TRBV5-1	TRBJ2-3	-	TGCGCCAACAGCCCTGAAACTAGCACAGATACGCAGTATTTT	CANSPETSTDTQYF
few	TRBV2	TRBJ2-7	TRBD2	TGTGCCAGCAGGCTAGCGGGAGACCCGGAGACCTACGAGCAGTACTTC	CASRLAGDPETYEQYF
-	TRBV5-1	TRBJ1-2	-	TGCGCCAGCAGCTTGGGGACAGTCCAGGTGGATGGCTACACCTTC	CASSLGTVQVDGYTF
-	TRBV20-1	TRBJ2-1	TRBD2	TGCAGTGCGGACCGTCCTAGCGGGGCAACCAATGAGCAGTTCTTC	CSADRPSGATNEQFF
few	TRBV27	TRBJ2-1	-	TGTGCTACGTATGGCGCCAATGAGCAGTTCTTC	CATYGANEQFF
-	TRBV12-5	TRBJ2-4	-	TGCGCTAGTTCCGGCGGGGCAGGGGGAGGAGTAGACATTCAGTACTTC	CASSGGAGGGVDIQYF
few	TRBV9	TRBJ2-1	-	TGTGCCAGCAGCGACCCCCTAGGGGGATACAATGAGCAGTTCTTC	CASSDPLGGYNEQFF
-	TRBV9	TRBJ1-2	TRBD1	TGTGCCAGCAGCGTAGTCCCCCATGGACAGGGGGATGGCTACACCTTC	CASSVVPHGQGDGYTF
-	TRBV30	TRBJ1-2	-	TGTGCCTGGAGTGCCGACGGGGTTTATGGCTACACCTTC	CAWSADGVYGYTF
many	TRBV20-1	TRBJ2-7	TRBD1	TGCAGTGCTCACAGGGACAGTTCCTACGAGCAGTACTTC	CSAHRDSSYEQYF
-	TRBV27	TRBJ1-5	-	TGTGCCAGCTCTAAAGATGGGGGCCAGCCCCAGCATTTT	CASSKDGGQPQHF
-	TRBV20-1	TRBJ2-5	-	TGCAGTGCTTCCCAAGCCGGGAGAGAGACCCAGTACTTC	CSASQAGRETQYF
few	TRBV11-3	TRBJ2-6	-	TGTGCCAGCAGCTTAGGCCAGGGCCTCTCTGGGGCCAACGTCCTGACTTTC	CASSLGQGLSGANVLTF
few	TRBV30	TRBJ2-7	TRBD1	TGTGCCTGGAACCGAGGACAGGGTATCTACGAGCAGTACTTC	CAWNRGQGIYEQYF
few	TRBV7-9	TRBJ1-4	-	TGTGCCAGCAGCTTAGCCAGGGAGACTAATGAAAAACTGTTTTTT	CASSLARETNEKLFF
few	TRBV20-1	TRBJ1-2	-	TGCAGTGCTAGAGTTTTACGGGGAGTGGAGGGCTATGGCTACACCTTC	CSARVLRGVEGYGYTF
few	TRBV5-1	TRBJ1-6	-	TGCGCCAGCAGCTTAGATCCCGGGCGTAATTCACCCCTCCACTTT	CASSLDPGRNSPLHF
-	TRBV7-7	TRBJ1-2	-	TGTGCCAGCAGCTCCCAACAGGGCTCGGTCGGAAGTGGCTACACCTTC	CASSSQQGSVGSGYTF
few	TRBV4-1	TRBJ2-5	-	TGCGCCAGCAGCCAAGATATGGACGTCGAGACCCAGTACTTC	CASSQDMDVETQYF
-	TRBV27	TRBJ2-5	TRBD2	TGTGCCAGCAGTTTGGTTCGCGGGAGAAATCGAGAGACCCAGTACTTC	CASSLVRGRNRETQYF
few	TRBV12-3/TRBV12-4	TRBJ2-7	-	TGTGCCAGCAGTTTTTTCGGTGTGGGGGTCGAGCAGTACTTC	CASSFFGVGVEQYF
many	TRBV5-5	TRBJ2-5	-	TGTGCCAGCAGAGAAGAGTATGGGGAAGAGACCCAGTACTTC	CASREEYGEETQYF
few	TRBV29-1	TRBJ1-1	-	TGCAGCGGGAAGATGAACACTGAAGCTTTCTTT	CSGKMNTEAFF
-	TRBV28	TRBJ2-7	TRBD1	TGTGCCAGCACCAGACCGGGACAGGGCCCCTACGAGCAGTACTTC	CASTRPGQGPYEQYF
-	TRBV6-1	TRBJ2-7	TRBD1	TGTGCCAGCAGTGTCCGGGACAGGGGTTTCTACGAGCAGTACTTC	CASSVRDRGFYEQYF
once	TRBV15	TRBJ2-1	-	TGTGCCATCGGTCTGGGGAACCTAAACAATGAGCAGTTCTTC	CAIGLGNLNNEQFF
-	TRBV20-1	TRBJ2-3	-	TGCAGTGCGAGGGGCGGGATTCGCACAGATACGCAGTATTTT	CSARGGIRTDTQYF
-	TRBV5-1	TRBJ2-7	-	TGCGCCAGCAGCTTGGTCCCGGAATACTACGAGCAGTACTTC	CASSLVPEYYEQYF
few	TRBV20-1	TRBJ2-1	-	TGCAGTGCTAGAAACGACGCTATTCACAATGAGCAGTTCTTC	CSARNDAIHNEQFF
few	TRBV10-3	TRBJ1-4	-	TGTGCCATCAGTGAGTCGCGGGGCATTCCAACTAATGAAAAACTGTTTTTT	CAISESRGIPTNEKLFF
-	TRBV9	TRBJ2-7	TRBD2	TGTGCCAGCAGCGCCCGGGGGAGGGGAGGCGACGAGCAGTACTTC	CASSARGRGGDEQYF
once	TRBV6-1	TRBJ1-4	TRBD1	TGTGCCAGCAGCCCCGGGACAGGGGGCACCTCAACTAATGAAAAACTGTTTTTT	CASSPGTGGTSTNEKLFF
-	TRBV12-3/TRBV12-4	TRBJ1-2	-	TGTGCCAGCAGTTCTCGACTTCCGAGTCCCCACTATGGCTACACCTTC	CASSSRLPSPHYGYTF
-	TRBV12-3/TRBV12-4	TRBJ2-3	TRBD2	TGTGCCAGCGGATTAGCGGGGGGTGCAGATACGCAGTATTTT	CASGLAGGADTQYF
few	TRBV6-1	TRBJ2-1	-	TGTGCCAGCAGTGACGGAGGACGACTAGGGAATGAGCAGTTCTTC	CASSDGGRLGNEQFF
few	TRBV20-1	TRBJ2-3	TRBD2	TGCAGTGCTAGAGATGCCAGGACTAGCGGGAGATCAGATACGCAGTATTTT	CSARDARTSGRSDTQYF
once	TRBV6-5	TRBJ1-1	TRBD1	TGTGCCAGCAGTGACAGGGGTACTGAAGTTTTCTTT	CASSDRGTEVFF
-	TRBV4-1	TRBJ2-1	TRBD2	TGCGCCAGCAGCCAGGACGATCGGGGGGATGGCAATGAGCAGTTCTTC	CASSQDDRGDGNEQFF